These 26 T cell receptor beta chains were sequenced from one sample in a study of beta chain features in type 1 diabetes. Expressed TCRB transcripts were sequenced after all isolated RNA was converted to cDNA. Clones were read by immunoSEQ multiplex PCR, and TCRdb kept only the in-frame ones, dropping some. The data contain more than 350,000 clones, about 10% of them singletons. The sequencing input was naive CD4+ T cells from blood. All receptors come from a woman aged 18-30 years in good health.

V and J are TRBV9 and TRBJ1-3; D call uncertain. The CDR3 is 16 amino acids. The germline V gene has CDR1 SGDLS and CDR2 YYNGEE. With 0 bases removed from V and 0 bases from J, the gap between germline ends came to 10 bases. The CDR3 DNA is TGTGCCAGCAGCGTAGTTGGGTCCAACTCTGGAAACACCATATATTTT. Translating it yields CASSVVGSNSGNTIYF.

The chain is built from TRBV18 and TRBJ1-2; tentatively, D is TRBD1 (5 bases). Germline V gene lookup returns CDR1 KGHSH and CDR2 LQKENI. Between the trimmed V and J ends, which lost 3 bases and 2 bases, there was a span of 13 bases. The length of the CDR3 is 15 residues. The CDR3 DNA is TGTGCCAGCTCACCGGGGGACCCTGGGAACTATGGCTACACCTTC. This gives the protein CASSPGDPGNYGYTF.

This clone turned up a few times. V usage is TRBV7-2 and J usage is TRBJ2-1, with 8 nucleotides matching TRBD2. Germline CDR1 and CDR2: SGHTA and FQGNSA. After removal of 0 bases from V and 2 bases from J, the junction contained 3 bases not matched to a gene. There are 16 residues in the CDR3. The CDR3, as DNA: TGTGCCAGCAGCTTAGCACTAGCGGCGACCTACAATGAGCAGTTCTTC. Its protein is CASSLALAATYNEQFF.

This clone occurred a few times. A junction boundary mismatches the germline segment, possibly from a read error. The rearrangement uses TRBV7-7 and TRBJ2-3; TRBD2 matches at 9 bases. The length of the CDR3 is 16 residues. Germline CDR1 is SSHAT and CDR2 is FNYEAQ (reference sequence). DNA for the CDR3: TGTGCTAGCAGCTTAGAGGCGTTCTCGACTAGCGGACGGCAGTATTTT. Its protein is CASSLEAFSTSGRQYF.

This clone appeared a few times. This rearrangement joins TRBV14 to TRBJ2-1; 8 nucleotides agree with TRBD1. The germline V gene encodes CDR1 SGHDN and CDR2 FVKESK. This CDR3 spans 15 amino acids. The V segment lost 7 bases and the J segment 2 bases; nucleotides outside the gene matches: 7. The CDR3 sequence: CASTPGTGPYNEQFF. The CDR3 DNA is TGTGCCAGCACACCAGGGACAGGACCCTACAATGAGCAGTTCTTC.

The chain has TRBV6-1 and TRBJ2-3; D unresolved. The CDR3 is made up of 12 amino acids. Germline loops: CDR1 MNHNS, CDR2 SASEGT. Trimming shortened V by 1 base and J by 7 bases, and 6 bases separated the two germline ends. In DNA form, the CDR3 reads TGTGCCAGCAGTGAAGATGGGTATACGCAGTATTTT. Its translation is CASSEDGYTQYF.

This clone was seen a few times. The chain carries TRBV18 and TRBJ2-5; D is undetermined. Germline CDR1 and CDR2: KGHSH and LQKENI. The CDR3 sequence is 14 residues long. V was shortened by 2 bases and J by 5 bases, with 12 bases between the two germline ends. The CDR3: CASSPVPRRETQYF. The CDR3 DNA follows: TGTGCCAGCTCACCAGTCCCCAGACGGGAGACCCAGTACTTC.

The chain recombines TRBV5-6 with TRBJ1-5; 8 bases are a match to TRBD1. Trimming at V came to 3 bases and at J to 0 bases, leaving 5 bases not matched to a gene. The CDR3 is 16 amino acids. Germline V gene lookup returns CDR1 SGHDT and CDR2 YYEEEE. CDR3 nucleotides: TGTGCCAGCAGCTCCTCAGGGGGCTATAGCAATCAGCCCCAGCATTTT. It encodes CASSSSGGYSNQPQHF.

V gene TRBV4-3 combines with J gene TRBJ2-2; a weak D match, TRBD1 (6 bases). The V and J ends lost 3 bases and 6 bases respectively, with 20 bases between them. The CDR3 length is 17 residues. CDR1 is LGHNA, CDR2 YSLEER, per germline. The CDR3 nucleotides read TGCGCCAGCAGCCAGATTCCGGGACACACGAGGGCCGGGGAGCTGTTTTTT. Translating gives CASSQIPGHTRAGELFF.

The genes are TRBV5-4 and TRBJ2-6; 9 bases are a match to TRBD2. CDR1 is SGHNT and CDR2 is YYREEE in the germline V gene (reference sequence). The CDR3 runs to 16 residues. V dropped 4 bases and J dropped 4; count of bases not matched to a gene: 6. CDR3 DNA sequence: TGTGCCAGCAGCCCAGCGGGGGGAACAGGGGCCAACGTCCTGACTTTC. It codes for CASSPAGGTGANVLTF. Complete variable domain (other parts from reference TRBV5-4 and TRBJ2-6): ETGVTQSPTHLIKTRGQQVTLRCSSQSGHNTVSWYQQALGQGPQFIFQYYREEENGRGNFPPRFSGLQFPNYSSELNVNALELDDSALYLCASSPAGGTGANVLTFGAGSRLTVL.

The chain uses TRBV7-9 and TRBJ2-1; no definite D call. V dropped 5 bases and J dropped 9 bases, with 8 bases sitting between them. Germline V gene data show CDR1 as SEHNR and CDR2 as FQNEAQ (reference sequence). The CDR3 runs 11 residues. The CDR3 nucleotides are TGTGCCAGCAGCGCTAACACTGAGCAGTTCTTC. It translates to CASSANTEQFF.

In its sample, this clone was seen a few times. The chain uses TRBV7-9 and TRBJ1-6; D may be TRBD1 (5 bases). Deletions cut 8 bases from V and 7 bases from J, with 12 bases between. This CDR3 is 13 amino acids long. Germline V gene sequence: CDR1 SEHNR, CDR2 FQNEAQ (reference sequence). DNA for the CDR3: TGTGCCAGCGGCGGGACCACCAATTCACCCCTCCACTTT. It is translated as CASGGTTNSPLHF.

This clone was found a few times. The chain recombines TRBV11-2 with TRBJ1-4; no reliable D call. Trimming pared 4 bases from V and 4 bases from J, leaving 7 bases between. Germline CDR1 reads SGHAT; CDR2 reads FQNNGV. CDR3 size: 13 residues. The CDR3 spells CASSSKINEKLFF. The CDR3, as DNA: TGTGCCAGCAGCTCGAAAATTAATGAAAAACTGTTTTTT.

This clone was seen a few times. This rearrangement joins TRBV11-2 to TRBJ2-1; 7 positions agree with TRBD2. Germline values: CDR1 SGHAT, CDR2 FQNNGV. The CDR3 length is 16 residues. V lost 4 bases to trimming and J lost 1 base; unmatched junction nucleotides: 7. This CDR3 is CASSSTGGRSYNEQFF. The CDR3 coding sequence is TGTGCCAGCAGCTCTACCGGCGGGAGATCCTACAATGAGCAGTTCTTC.

This clone was counted only a few times. The chain combines TRBV20-1 with TRBJ1-1; D gene uncertain. CDR1 and CDR2 (germline): DFQATT, SNEGSKA (reference sequence). Deletions cut 3 bases from V and 11 bases from J, with 4 bases between. The CDR3 totals 8 residues. The CDR3 region has the DNA TGCAGTGCTAGTAGGGCTTTCTTT. Protein product: CSASRAFF.

This chain links TRBV5-1 with TRBJ1-4; D gene uncertain. V was pared by 2 bases and J by 4 bases, with 9 bases between. The CDR3 runs to 14 residues. Germline V gene data show CDR1 as SGHRS and CDR2 as YFSETQ. This CDR3 reads CASSFAGLNEKLFF. CDR3 bases: TGCGCCAGCAGCTTTGCTGGCCTTAATGAAAAACTGTTTTTT.

This clone has a handful of counts. This chain joins TRBV7-2 and TRBJ2-1; the match to TRBD2 covers 7 bases. The CDR3 runs to 14 residues. Germline V gives CDR1 SGHTA, CDR2 FQGNSA. With V trimmed by 4 bases and J by 3 bases, 3 bases remained unmatched. CDR3 protein: CASSSGGSYNEQFF. CDR3 sequence (DNA): TGTGCCAGCAGCTCGGGGGGTAGCTACAATGAGCAGTTCTTC.

V is TRBV7-2 and J is TRBJ2-7, with TRBD2 identical over 8 bases. The CDR3 extends over 14 amino acids. CDR1 is SGHTA and CDR2 is FQGNSA in the germline V gene. Trimming at V came to 5 bases and at J to 2 bases, leaving 5 bases not matched to a gene. CDR3 in DNA: TGTGCCAGCAGCACGGGACTAGGCACCTACGAGCAGTACTTC. Amino acids: CASSTGLGTYEQYF.

This clone has more than one count but fewer than ten. The chain links TRBV5-1 to TRBJ2-3; D possibly uses TRBD1 or TRBD2 (5 bases each). The V end lost 5 bases, the J end lost 10 bases, and 14 bases lay between the germline ends. The germline V gene has CDR1 SGHRS and CDR2 YFSETQ. The CDR3 length is 12 residues. CDR3 protein: CASSRDLLPQYF. CDR3 in DNA: TGCGCCAGCAGTCGGGACCTACTTCCGCAGTATTTT.

This clone has a handful of counts. The CDR3 is CASSLGQNTYNEQFF. CDR3 nucleotides: TGTGCCAGCAGCCTGGGACAGAACACCTACAATGAGCAGTTCTTC. The chain couples TRBV5-6 to TRBJ2-1; 7 bases line up with TRBD1. The CDR3 runs 15 residues. Trimming took 4 bases from V and 2 from J; bases not matched to a gene: 6. Per germline, CDR1 SGHDT and CDR2 YYEEEE. Full variable domain (outside the CDR3, taken from reference TRBV5-6 and TRBJ2-1): DAGVTQSPTHLIKTRGQQVTLRCSPKSGHDTVSWYQQALGQGPQFIFQYYEEEERQRGNFPDRFSGHQFPNYSSELNVNALLLGDSALYLCASSLGQNTYNEQFFGPGTRLTVL.

J is TRBJ2-4 and V is TRBV19, with D possibly being TRBD1 (5 bases). Germline V CDR1 and CDR2: LNHDA, SQIVND (reference sequence). The CDR3 loop spans 15 amino acids. V was shortened by 8 bases and J by 0 bases, with 14 bases between the two germline ends. The CDR3 region is CASSLGVAAKNIQYF. As DNA, the CDR3 is TGTGCCAGTTCGCTAGGGGTCGCAGCCAAAAACATTCAGTACTTC.

V is TRBV27 and J is TRBJ2-1; D gene ambiguous. The CDR3 extends over 16 amino acids. V lost 2 bases to trimming and J lost 0 bases, with 11 bases between them. Looked up from germline, CDR1 is MNHEY and CDR2 is SMNVEV (reference sequence). CDR3 DNA: TGTGCCAGCAGTTTAAGAGGCGGTCCCTCCTACAATGAGCAGTTCTTC. Protein product: CASSLRGGPSYNEQFF.

This chain uses TRBV30 with TRBJ2-3; a possible D gene is TRBD1 (6 bases). The CDR3 runs 15 residues. The V and J ends lost 5 bases and 4 bases respectively, with 19 bases between them. Germline lookup yields CDR1 GTSNPN and CDR2 SVGIG (reference sequence). CDR3 amino acids: CAWARPGVRPDTQYF. The CDR3 DNA reads TGTGCCTGGGCAAGGCCAGGGGTGCGTCCAGATACGCAGTATTTT.

This clone was seen only a few times. The J gene is TRBJ2-1, the V gene TRBV4-1; 12 bases fit TRBD2. After removal of 1 base from V and 15 bases from J, the junction contained 13 bases not matched to a gene. The CDR3 consists of 16 residues. Germline V CDR1 and CDR2: MGHRA, YSYEKL. CDR3 sequence reads: CASSQGAASSGGVTFF. Written as DNA, the CDR3 is TGCGCCAGCAGCCAAGGCGCGGCCTCTAGCGGGGGGGTCACGTTCTTC.

This clone occurred a few times. The chain is built from TRBV5-1 and TRBJ2-1; D not certain. V was shortened by 5 bases and J by 10 bases, with 28 bases between the two germline ends. The germline gives CDR1 SGHRS, CDR2 YFSETQ. The CDR3 extends over 17 amino acids. The CDR3 region is CASRRSSASAIFWEQFF. DNA for the CDR3: TGCGCCAGCAGACGATCCTCGGCGTCGGCGATTTTCTGGGAGCAGTTCTTC.

This chain uses TRBV30 with TRBJ2-7, with TRBD2 as a possible D gene (5 bases). In germline, CDR1 is GTSNPN, CDR2 SVGIG (reference sequence). V gave up 0 bases and J gave up 3 bases, with 18 bases separating them. The CDR3 loop spans 16 amino acids. CDR3 sequence: CAWSVPPWRNDYEQYF. Written as DNA, the CDR3 is TGTGCCTGGAGTGTGCCCCCTTGGAGGAACGACTACGAGCAGTACTTC.